This T cell receptor beta chain was sequenced for a study of identical twins. Overall study findings and caveats: Where beta out-of-frame sequences were concerned, excess twin sharing was weaker. These conclusions were based on statistical analysis (cross-sectional, not following the same donors). Invariant populations such as MAIT and iNKT cells could partly muddle zero-insertion analyses.

cDNA molecules carried unique molecular identifiers, and template switching added a universal primer site. A single record per CDR3 protein comes from TCRdb applying MiXCR to the 5' RACE reads. Altogether 420,000 or so distinct CDR3 sequences are present, 18% being singletons, with the ten largest covering approximately 12%. This clonotype was seen only a few times. Its specificity is unknown. The sequencing input was naive T cells sorted from blood. This receptor was taken from a man aged 50 or older in good health.

As DNA, the CDR3 is TGCGCCAGCAGCCCCATTCCCCAGGGGGCGCGTGAGCAGTACTTC. It encodes CASSPIPQGAREQYF. The V call is TRBV5-1, the J call TRBJ2-7; TRBD1 agrees at 8 bases. Germline lookup yields CDR1 SGHRS and CDR2 YFSETQ. This CDR3 comprises 15 residues. V trimming: 4 bases; J trimming: 7 bases; junction bases outside the gene matches: 13.